This TCR beta chain was sequenced in a study of T-cell reconstitution after alpha-beta-depleted transplantation in children. Preparation of the TCRbeta library involved a method that used unique molecular identifiers. Each CDR3 protein gets one entry after TCRdb re-called the PCR reads with MiXCR. The sample lists about 400,000 distinct CDR3 sequences; around 21% were seen once. In germline, CDR1 is SNHLY, CDR2 FYNNEI. Trimming took off 5 bases at V and 4 bases at J, with 15 bases between the two ends. There are 15 residues in the CDR3. The receptor's source is a human donor who donated a stem cell graft to a child with acute myeloid leukemia. This material consisted of PBMCs from the stem cell graft donor, taken from the stem cell graft. The rearrangement links TRBV2 to TRBJ2-1; possibly TRBD1 for D (6 bases). For the CDR3, the DNA is TGTGCCAGCAGTCCTAACAGGGATACTTACAATGAGCAGTTCTTC. Its translation is CASSPNRDTYNEQFF.